The 5 T cell receptor beta chains reported below all come from one sample, sequenced in a study of blood T cell repertoires in COVID-19. Clones were read by immunoSEQ multiplex PCR, and TCRdb kept only the in-frame ones, dropping some. Among 400,000 or so clones listed, roughly 90% were seen once. The sequencing input was PBMCs or T cells enriched from blood (not recorded which). Receptors originate from a middle-aged woman with acute COVID-19.

This clone was detected a few times. The chain has TRBV7-9 and TRBJ1-1, with D unresolved. CDR1 SEHNR and CDR2 FQNEAQ come from the germline V gene (reference sequence). V was cut by 4 bases and J by 10 bases, with 13 bases left in between. This CDR3 has 12 residues. The CDR3 DNA is TGTGCCAGCAGCTCAAGTCAATACTCAGCTTTCTTT. It is translated as CASSSSQYSAFF.

The chain employs TRBV7-8 and TRBJ1-1; the D gene is possibly TRBD1 (5 bases). The germline V gene encodes CDR1 SGHVS and CDR2 FQNEAQ. The CDR3 spans 14 residues. The V and J ends lost 4 bases and 4 bases respectively, with 13 bases between them. CDR3 region: CASSWLTGGTEAFF. The CDR3 nucleotides read TGTGCCAGCAGCTGGCTGACGGGGGGCACTGAAGCTTTCTTT.

The chain has TRBV11-2 and TRBJ1-4; 8 positions agree with TRBD1. This CDR3 comprises 15 residues. CDR1 and CDR2 from the germline V gene are SGHAT and FQNNGV. The V segment lost 5 bases and the J segment 3 bases; nucleotides outside the gene matches: 5. The CDR3 sequence: CASSPRGPANEKLFF. The CDR3 DNA is TGTGCCAGCAGCCCCAGGGGGCCTGCTAATGAAAAACTGTTTTTT.

The chain recombines TRBV27 with TRBJ2-7; D perhaps matches TRBD2 (5 bases). Germline-derived CDR1 and CDR2 are MNHEY and SMNVEV (reference sequence). CDR3 length: 15 amino acids. Between the trimmed V and J ends, which lost 5 bases and 1 base, there was a span of 15 bases. The DNA of the CDR3 is TGTGCCAGCAGTCCCAGGAGGTCACAGTCCTACGAGCAGTACTTC. Translated: CASSPRRSQSYEQYF.

This clone showed up just once. The chain couples TRBV7-2 to TRBJ1-3; D gene ambiguous. The CDR3 spans 14 residues. The ends were cut back, 5 bases at V and 0 bases at J, with 8 bases in the middle. Germline lookup yields CDR1 SGHTA and CDR2 FQGNSA. The CDR3 loop is CASSPIVSGNTIYF. The CDR3 DNA sequence: TGTGCCAGCAGCCCTATCGTCTCTGGAAACACCATATATTTT.